The clone carrying this TCR beta chain was found many times. No antigen is known for it. The read falls 3 residues short of the CDR3 end, and the missing part is taken from the germline J gene. V shed 1 base and J shed 4 bases, with 10 bases lying between them. This CDR3 has 13 amino acids. CDR1 GTSNPN and CDR2 SVGIG come from the germline V gene (reference sequence). The sample is drawn from a study of T cell clonality in common variable immunodeficiency. Both groups were predominantly of Caucasian heritage. Donors gave roughly 4.5 to 9 ml heparinized peripheral whole blood. TCRdb's copy holds only in-frame clones and misses some; the assay was immunoSEQ multiplex PCR. The profile covers roughly 42,000 clones, none occurring a single time. The study's findings and limits: Compared with healthy controls, CVID subjects showed increased TCRbeta clonality, mostly in about a third. The cause of increased CVID clonality remains unclear without subpopulation sequencing.

The sample was peripheral blood mononuclear cells. This clonotype was obtained from a person between 18 and 69 years old in good health. The V call is TRBV30, the J call TRBJ1-2, with a weak D call TRBD1 (5 bases). Here the CDR3 reads CAWSERGGYGYTF. The DNA read from the CDR3 is TGTGCCTGGAGTGAAAGGGGAGGCTATGGC.